This is a list of T cell receptor beta chains from one sample in a study of monozygotic twins with cystic fibrosis. Here immunoSEQ multiplex PCR was the method, and the copy in TCRdb shows in-frame clones only, minus some. The sample has about 12,000 clones; approximately 85% are singletons. The sequenced sample consisted of blood. All receptors come from a man younger than 30 with cystic fibrosis. Both conserved end residues are part of each CDR3. Fields, in order: D gene, J gene, V gene, clone size, CDR3 length, CDR3 protein, CDR3 DNA. D genes are given only for firm matches. Some rows mark clone size as missing; the rest say once, few, many or name a class of expanded clone.

D: TRBD2; J: TRBJ2-1; V: TRBV18; size: -; length: 15; CDR3: CASSPPAGGGNEQFF; DNA: TGTGCCAGCTCACCTCCAGCGGGAGGGGGCAATGAGCAGTTCTTC
D: -; J: TRBJ2-7; V: TRBV7-6; size: -; length: 14; CDR3: CASSLATETYEQYF; DNA: TGTGCCAGCAGCTTAGCTACAGAGACCTACGAGCAGTACTTC
D: TRBD1; J: TRBJ2-5; V: TRBV7-2; size: -; length: 15; CDR3: CASSLVDRAQETQYF; DNA: TGTGCCAGCAGCTTAGTGGACAGGGCGCAAGAGACCCAGTACTTC
D: -; J: TRBJ2-3; V: TRBV5-1; size: -; length: 16; CDR3: CASSLGGRTSTDTQYF; DNA: TGCGCCAGCAGCTTGGGAGGGCGGACGAGCACAGATACGCAGTATTTT
D: -; J: TRBJ2-4; V: TRBV2; size: once; length: 15; CDR3: CASSEQALVKNIQYF; DNA: TGTGCCAGCAGTGAACAGGCCCTTGTCAAAAACATTCAGTACTTC
D: -; J: TRBJ2-2; V: TRBV12-2; size: -; length: 17; CDR3: CASRLRTRRENTGELFF; DNA: TGTGCAAGTCGCTTAAGGACACGGAGAGAGAACACCGGGGAGCTGTTTTTT
D: -; J: TRBJ2-7; V: TRBV29-1; size: -; length: 13; CDR3: CSVVVYSSYEQYF; DNA: TGCAGCGTTGTAGTCTACAGCTCCTACGAGCAGTACTTC
D: TRBD1; J: TRBJ2-5; V: TRBV5-1; size: -; length: 16; CDR3: CASSTRTGGREETQYF; DNA: TGCGCCAGCAGCACCCGGACAGGGGGCAGGGAAGAGACCCAGTACTTC
D: -; J: TRBJ2-3; V: TRBV14; size: -; length: 18; CDR3: CASSQVSARVGGTDTQYF; DNA: TGTGCCAGCAGCCAAGTATCCGCCAGGGTGGGAGGCACAGATACGCAGTATTTT
D: TRBD1; J: TRBJ2-7; V: TRBV27; size: once; length: 15; CDR3: CASSFRGQGMLEQYF; DNA: TGTGCCAGCAGTTTTAGGGGACAGGGAATGCTCGAGCAGTACTTC
D: TRBD1; J: TRBJ2-5; V: TRBV29-1; size: -; length: 14; CDR3: CSVETGTGGETQYF; DNA: TGCAGCGTTGAAACTGGGACAGGAGGGGAGACCCAGTACTTC
D: -; J: TRBJ1-5; V: TRBV5-1; size: -; length: 15; CDR3: CASSLGAGGGQPQHF; DNA: TGCGCCAGCAGCCTGGGAGCGGGTGGGGGGCAGCCCCAGCATTTT
D: -; J: TRBJ1-5; V: TRBV5-5; size: -; length: 13; CDR3: CASSLGGETPQHF; DNA: TGTGCCAGCAGCTTGGGGGGCGAGACGCCCCAGCATTTT
D: TRBD1; J: TRBJ2-7; V: TRBV4-1; size: -; length: 17; CDR3: CASSQGTGTGETYEQYF; DNA: TGCGCCAGCAGCCAAGGAACCGGAACAGGGGAAACCTACGAGCAGTACTTC
D: -; J: TRBJ2-7; V: TRBV6-6; size: -; length: 16; CDR3: CASSYRSGRVGGEQYF; DNA: TGTGCCAGCAGTTACAGAAGCGGAAGGGTGGGAGGCGAGCAGTACTTC
D: TRBD1; J: TRBJ2-5; V: TRBV6-5; size: -; length: 14; CDR3: CASRDPGQGYKLYF; DNA: TGTGCCAGCAGAGACCCGGGACAGGGATATAAGTTATACTTC
D: -; J: TRBJ1-1; V: TRBV2; size: -; length: 16; CDR3: CASSGTPTLSNTEAFF; DNA: TGTGCCAGCAGTGGGACACCAACTCTCTCGAACACTGAAGCTTTCTTT
D: TRBD1; J: TRBJ1-1; V: TRBV7-9; size: -; length: 14; CDR3: CASTQGAGGTEAFF; DNA: TGTGCCAGCACCCAGGGGGCGGGAGGAACTGAAGCTTTCTTT
D: -; J: TRBJ2-7; V: TRBV7-8; size: -; length: 14; CDR3: CASSLTDFWYEQYF; DNA: TGTGCCAGCAGCTTAACCGACTTTTGGTACGAGCAGTACTTC
D: TRBD1; J: TRBJ1-1; V: TRBV30; size: -; length: 12; CDR3: CAWDQGATEAFF; DNA: TGTGCCTGGGATCAGGGGGCCACTGAAGCTTTCTTT
D: -; J: TRBJ1-1; V: TRBV11-2; size: -; length: 12; CDR3: CASSLVGGTAFF; DNA: TGTGCCAGCAGCTTAGTTGGGGGTACGGCTTTCTTT
D: TRBD1; J: TRBJ2-7; V: TRBV6-5; size: -; length: 15; CDR3: CASSPLGTVGYEQYF; DNA: TGTGCCAGCAGCCCACTGGGGACAGTGGGCTACGAGCAGTACTTC
D: TRBD1; J: TRBJ2-7; V: TRBV9; size: -; length: 17; CDR3: CASSVQSRTGQFYEQYF; DNA: TGTGCCAGCAGCGTACAGAGTCGGACAGGGCAATTCTACGAGCAGTACTTC
D: TRBD1; J: TRBJ1-1; V: TRBV5-1; size: -; length: 15; CDR3: CASSGTVSMNTEAFF; DNA: TGCGCCAGCAGCGGGACAGTTTCCATGAACACTGAAGCTTTCTTT
D: -; J: TRBJ1-1; V: TRBV5-5; size: -; length: 14; CDR3: CASSAPGGRTEAFF; DNA: TGTGCCAGCAGCGCCCCGGGGGGGCGGACTGAAGCTTTCTTT
D: -; J: TRBJ2-7; V: TRBV28; size: few; length: 14; CDR3: CASSFGQLSYEQYF; DNA: TGTGCCAGCAGTTTTGGGCAGCTGAGCTACGAGCAGTACTTC